The 23 T cell receptor beta chains below were found in one sample sequenced in a study of response to subunit inactivated influenza vaccine. MiXCR was run by TCRdb on the RT-PCR reads, yielding one entry per CDR3 protein. This table has 600,000 to 850,000 distinct CDR3 sequences, 11% to 15% appearing once. Sequenced material: PBMCs from blood, taken 14 to 15 days before vaccination. These TCRs come from a man between 50 and 59 years old who received an inactivated influenza vaccine.

This clonotype was seen more than once but under ten times. V usage is TRBV12-3 or TRBV12-4 and J usage is TRBJ2-3; D not certain. This CDR3 comprises 13 residues. V lost 8 bases, J lost 4 bases, and 13 bases lay in between. CDR3 sequence (DNA): TGTGCCAGCGCGACCCGCAAATCAGATACGCAGTATTTT. Protein sequence: CASATRKSDTQYF.

This clonotype came up many times. The gene calls are TRBV5-1 and TRBJ2-1; maybe TRBD1 (6 bases). V was shortened by 4 bases and J by 8 bases, with 16 bases between the two germline ends. The germline gives CDR1 SGHRS, CDR2 YFSETQ. The CDR3 spans 14 residues. The CDR3 sequence: CASSLRQVQDEQFF. The DNA for the CDR3 is TGCGCCAGCAGCCTTCGACAGGTTCAGGATGAGCAGTTCTTC.

This clonotype was observed a handful of times. The chain is built from TRBV6-1 and TRBJ2-7; no clear D. Trimming took off 6 bases at V and 2 bases at J, with 26 bases between the two ends. The CDR3 has 18 residues. CDR1 is MNHNS, CDR2 SASEGT, per germline. Here the CDR3 reads CASREWGFERLGTYEQYF. DNA for the CDR3: TGTGCCAGCAGAGAGTGGGGATTCGAGAGGTTGGGCACCTACGAGCAGTACTTC.

This sequence joins TRBV27 and TRBJ2-3, with TRBD2 as a possible D gene (5 bases). This CDR3 has 13 amino acids. Trimming left V 3 bases short and J 7 bases short, with 11 bases between. The germline V gene encodes CDR1 MNHEY and CDR2 SMNVEV (reference sequence). For the CDR3, the DNA is TGTGCCAGCAGTTTCCGGGAACAGAATACGCAGTATTTT. This codes for CASSFREQNTQYF.

CDR3 sequence reads: CASREGVGTGELFF. DNA for the CDR3: TGTGCCAGCCGCGAGGGGGTGGGCACCGGGGAGCTGTTTTTT. This chain joins TRBV27 and TRBJ2-2, with D possibly TRBD1 on 6 matching bases. The V end lost 8 bases, the J end lost 4 bases, and 14 bases lay between the germline ends. This CDR3 has 14 amino acids. Germline-derived CDR1 and CDR2 are MNHEY and SMNVEV (reference sequence).

The rearrangement links TRBV6-2 or TRBV6-3 to TRBJ2-6, with D tentatively TRBD1 or TRBD2 (5 bases each). Germline CDR1 MNHEY, CDR2 SVGEGT. Trimming took 3 bases from V and 1 from J, leaving 13 bases between them. The CDR3 loop spans 17 amino acids. CDR3 sequence: CASSYVGEYSGANVLTF. CDR3 DNA sequence: TGTGCCAGCAGTTATGTGGGGGAGTATTCTGGGGCCAACGTCCTGACTTTC.

This chain joins TRBV5-1 and TRBJ2-7; 10 bases agree with TRBD1. Per the germline V gene, CDR1 is SGHRS and CDR2 is YFSETQ. The CDR3 contains 13 residues. After removal of 5 bases from V and 6 bases from J, the junction contained 5 bases not matched to a gene. CDR3 protein: CASRAGTGVEQYF. The CDR3 nucleotides read TGCGCCAGCAGGGCCGGGACAGGGGTCGAGCAGTACTTC.

This clonotype was seen at least ten times. V usage is TRBV4-1 and J usage is TRBJ2-7, with D perhaps TRBD1 or TRBD2 (5 bases each). Trimming removed 1 base from V and 2 bases from J, with 9 bases in between. This CDR3 spans 14 amino acids. The germline CDR1 and CDR2 sequences are MGHRA and YSYEKL. This chain's CDR3 is CASSQVLGAYEQYF. CDR3 DNA sequence: TGCGCCAGCAGCCAAGTATTGGGGGCCTACGAGCAGTACTTC.

On this clonotype: Being one base from a much bigger clone, this may be a read error. The V call is TRBV4-1, the J call TRBJ2-1; D not resolved. There are 15 residues in the CDR3. V lost 2 bases and J 7 bases, leaving 15 bases between the germline ends. Germline V gene sequence: CDR1 MGHRA, CDR2 YSYEKL. CDR3 coding DNA: TGCGCCAGCAGCCAACAGGTGCTGTGTTTTAATGAGCAGTTCTTC. It codes for CASSQQVLCFNEQFF.

The CDR3 loop is CASSRGGKGTYEQYF. The CDR3 DNA reads as TGCGCCAGCAGCCGAGGAGGAAAGGGAACCTACGAGCAGTACTTC. This rearrangement joins TRBV4-3 to TRBJ2-7, with D perhaps TRBD2 (5 bases). Trimming stripped 4 bases from V and 2 bases from J, with 15 bases between. CDR1 and CDR2 from the germline V gene are LGHNA and YSLEER. The CDR3 spans 15 residues.

This clonotype has only one observation. V gene TRBV28 combines with J gene TRBJ2-2; D may be TRBD1 or TRBD2 (5 bases each). The CDR3 is 16 amino acids. V lost 5 bases, J lost 0 bases, and 13 bases lay in between. Germline V gene sequence: CDR1 MDHEN, CDR2 SYDVKM. The CDR3 nucleotides are TGTGCCAGCAGTCCATTTGGGACGGCGAACACCGGGGAGCTGTTTTTT. Translation gives CASSPFGTANTGELFF.

The V gene is TRBV7-3, the J gene TRBJ2-2; 8 positions match TRBD2. Trimming took 4 bases from V and 7 from J; bases not matched to a gene: 8. The CDR3 loop spans 15 amino acids. Germline CDR1 and CDR2: SGHTA and FQGTGA. CDR3 sequence reads: CASSSSGRAVGELFF. Written as DNA, the CDR3 is TGTGCCAGCAGCTCCTCCGGGAGGGCCGTCGGGGAGCTGTTTTTT.

The chain carries TRBV12-3 or TRBV12-4 and TRBJ2-3, with 9 bases identical to TRBD1. The CDR3 loop spans 15 amino acids. After removal of 5 bases from V and 4 bases from J, the junction contained 7 bases not matched to a gene. CDR3 coding DNA: TGTGCCAGCAGTCCCAGACAGGGGGGTTCAGATACGCAGTATTTT. It yields the protein CASSPRQGGSDTQYF.

This clonotype was counted between two and nine times. This chain uses TRBV27 with TRBJ2-7; 9 bases are a match to TRBD2. The trim removed 5 bases at V and 2 bases at J, leaving 10 bases unmatched. The CDR3 has 16 amino acids. The V gene's germline CDR1 is MNHEY and CDR2 SMNVEV (reference sequence). The CDR3 spells CASSPGVSGGAYEQYF. For the CDR3, the DNA is TGTGCCAGCAGTCCCGGGGTTAGCGGGGGAGCCTACGAGCAGTACTTC.

V and J are TRBV13 and TRBJ2-1; D possibly corresponds to TRBD1 (6 bases). Germline V lookup: CDR1 PRHDT, CDR2 FYEKMQ (reference sequence). The germline V and J ends were trimmed by 3 bases and 2 bases, with 11 bases remaining between them. The CDR3 is made up of 15 amino acids. The CDR3 bases are TGTGCCAGCAGCTTCAACAGGGATGCCTACAATGAGCAGTTCTTC. Protein: CASSFNRDAYNEQFF.

This clonotype was recorded a few times. This chain connects TRBV15 to TRBJ2-2; 9 nucleotides match TRBD2. The J segment lost 4 bases and the V segment lost 8 bases, leaving 5 bases of the junction unmatched. There are 14 residues in the CDR3. CDR1 LNHNV and CDR2 YYDKDF come from the germline V gene (reference sequence). The chain's CDR3 is CATGRGGVTGELFF. The DNA for the CDR3 is TGTGCCACCGGGCGGGGGGGGGTCACCGGGGAGCTGTTTTTT.

V and J are TRBV4-3 and TRBJ2-3; 7 bases line up with TRBD2. The CDR3 loop spans 16 amino acids. V was pared by 0 bases and J by 1 base, with 4 bases of the junction left unmatched. Germline CDR1 and CDR2: LGHNA and YSLEER. In nucleotides, the CDR3 is TGCGCCAGCAGCCAAGATGGCGGGAGTGGCACAGATACGCAGTATTTT. It codes for CASSQDGGSGTDTQYF.

The DNA of the CDR3 is TGCAGTGCTAGAGTCACAGGGTATGGCACTGAAGCTTTCTTT. It codes for CSARVTGYGTEAFF. This chain connects TRBV20-1 to TRBJ1-1; D may be TRBD1 (6 bases). CDR3 length: 14 amino acids. V was shortened by 1 base and J by 4 bases, with 13 bases between the two germline ends. From germline, CDR1 is DFQATT and CDR2 SNEGSKA (reference sequence).

V usage is TRBV5-1 and J usage is TRBJ2-3, with D hard to call. Germline V CDR1 and CDR2: SGHRS, YFSETQ. V lost 4 bases to trimming and J lost 3 bases, with 15 bases between them. The CDR3 contains 15 residues. The chain's CDR3 is CASSLQIKGTDTQYF. CDR3 DNA: TGCGCCAGCAGCCTTCAGATTAAGGGAACAGATACGCAGTATTTT.

The chain uses TRBV10-3 and TRBJ2-5, with D maybe TRBD2 (6 bases). Trimming took off 4 bases at V and 4 bases at J, with 13 bases between the two ends. The germline gives CDR1 ENHRY, CDR2 SYGVKD. The CDR3 contains 14 residues. This CDR3 reads CAISVLADGETQYF. The CDR3 region has the DNA TGTGCCATCAGTGTATTAGCGGACGGAGAGACCCAGTACTTC.

The chain couples TRBV29-1 to TRBJ2-3; 11 nucleotides line up with TRBD1. The V segment lost 7 bases and the J segment 6 bases; nucleotides outside the gene matches: 6. From germline, CDR1 is SQVTM and CDR2 ANQGSEA. This CDR3 spans 13 amino acids. DNA for the CDR3: TGCAGCGGAGGACAGGGGGCTTTCGATACGCAGTATTTT. Residues: CSGGQGAFDTQYF.

The sample holds many counts of this clonotype. The chain links TRBV5-1 to TRBJ2-7; D unclear. Per the germline V gene, CDR1 is SGHRS and CDR2 is YFSETQ. CDR3 length equals 14 residues. Trimming removed 4 bases from V and 2 bases from J, with 13 bases in between. CDR3 protein: CASSPGGDTYEQYF. As DNA, the CDR3 is TGCGCCAGCAGCCCGGGTGGAGATACCTACGAGCAGTACTTC. The entire variable domain, with the rest obtained from reference TRBV5-1 and TRBJ2-7, is as follows: KAGVTQTPRYLIKTRGQQVTLSCSPISGHRSVSWYQQTPGQGLQFLFEYFSETQRNKGNFPGRFSGRQFSNSRSEMNVSTLELGDSALYLCASSPGGDTYEQYFGPGTRLTVT.

This clonotype was seen a handful of times. J is TRBJ2-3 and V is TRBV6-2 or TRBV6-3; D uncertain. The germline V gene encodes CDR1 MNHEY and CDR2 SVGEGT. Trimming took 6 bases from V and 1 from J, leaving 14 bases between them. CDR3 size: 15 residues. In nucleotides, the CDR3 is TGTGCCAGCAGAGACCTAGGTTACGGCACAGATACGCAGTATTTT. Translation gives CASRDLGYGTDTQYF.